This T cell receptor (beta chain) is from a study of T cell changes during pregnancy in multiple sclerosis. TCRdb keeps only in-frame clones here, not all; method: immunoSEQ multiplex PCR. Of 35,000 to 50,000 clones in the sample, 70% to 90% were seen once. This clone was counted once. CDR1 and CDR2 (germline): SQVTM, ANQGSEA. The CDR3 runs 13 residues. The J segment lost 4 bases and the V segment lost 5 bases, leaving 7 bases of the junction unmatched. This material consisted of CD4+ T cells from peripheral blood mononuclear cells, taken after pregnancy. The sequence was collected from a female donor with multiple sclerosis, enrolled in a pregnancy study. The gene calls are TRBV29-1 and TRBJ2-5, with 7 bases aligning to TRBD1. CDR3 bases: TGCAGCGTTTGGACAGGTCTGGGAGAGACCCAGTACTTC. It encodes CSVWTGLGETQYF.